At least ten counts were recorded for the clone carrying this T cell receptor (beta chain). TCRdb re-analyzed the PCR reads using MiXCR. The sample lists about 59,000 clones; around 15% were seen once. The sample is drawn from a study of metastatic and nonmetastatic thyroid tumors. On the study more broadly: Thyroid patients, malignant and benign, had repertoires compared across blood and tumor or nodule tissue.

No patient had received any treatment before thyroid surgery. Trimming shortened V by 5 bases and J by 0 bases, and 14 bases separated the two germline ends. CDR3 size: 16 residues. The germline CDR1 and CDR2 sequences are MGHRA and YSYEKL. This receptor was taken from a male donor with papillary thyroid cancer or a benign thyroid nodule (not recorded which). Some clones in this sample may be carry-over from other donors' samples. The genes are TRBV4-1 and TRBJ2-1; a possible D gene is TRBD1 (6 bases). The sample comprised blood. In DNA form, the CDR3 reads TGCGCCAGCAGCGGACAGATACAGAGCTCCTACAATGAGCAGTTCTTC. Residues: CASSGQIQSSYNEQFF.